These 13 T cell receptor beta chains were all obtained from the same sample, sequenced in a study of blood T cells in healthy people across ages. Using a J-beta primer mix together with a sample-barcoded 5' primer, a second PCR was run for roughly 6 to 11 cycles. MiXCR was run by TCRdb on the 5' RACE reads, yielding one entry per CDR3 protein. The sample includes about 690,000 distinct CDR3 sequences, roughly two fifths of them seen just once. Sequencing was carried out using blood. These receptors came from a man older than 75 in good health.

The rearrangement links TRBV5-4 to TRBJ2-5; D not resolved. Germline V CDR1 and CDR2: SGHNT, YYREEE (reference sequence). The CDR3 covers 14 residues. Trimming removed 4 bases from V and 3 bases from J, with 13 bases in between. This chain's CDR3 is CASSPGDFKETQYF. The CDR3 nucleotides are TGTGCCAGCAGCCCCGGTGACTTTAAAGAGACCCAGTACTTC.

J is TRBJ2-7 and V is TRBV11-2; D ambiguous. The CDR3 is 17 amino acids. Trimming stripped 5 bases from V and 4 bases from J, with 24 bases between. CDR1 is SGHAT, CDR2 FQNNGV, per germline. CDR3: CASSPGEVNLGRYEQYF. The CDR3 nucleotides read TGTGCCAGCAGCCCTGGGGAAGTTAACCTGGGTCGATACGAGCAGTACTTC.

In the case of this clonotype: A junction boundary mismatches the germline segment, possibly from a read error. CDR3 amino acids: CAIGEAGTPVNEQYF. The CDR3 DNA reads TGTGCCATCGGTGAGGCCGGGACTCCGGTCAATGAGCAGTACTTC. The V call is TRBV10-3, the J call TRBJ2-7; perhaps TRBD2 as D (6 bases). Germline V gene sequence: CDR1 ENHRY, CDR2 SYGVKD. CDR3 length: 15 residues.

This chain connects TRBV20-1 to TRBJ1-1; the match to TRBD1 covers 7 bases. Germline CDR1 and CDR2: DFQATT and SNEGSKA (reference sequence). With 6 bases clipped from V and 5 bases from J, the junction kept 12 bases outside the gene matches. This CDR3 is built from 14 residues. In DNA form, the CDR3 reads TGCAGTGCCCCAGGGGGATCGACTCATACTGAAGCTTTCTTT. Protein product: CSAPGGSTHTEAFF.

V usage is TRBV20-1 and J usage is TRBJ2-3, with D uncertain. V lost 0 bases to trimming and J lost 1 base, with 8 bases between them. In germline, CDR1 is DFQATT, CDR2 SNEGSKA (reference sequence). The CDR3 totals 14 residues. This chain's CDR3 is CSARDQVRTDTQYF. The DNA for the CDR3 is TGCAGTGCTAGAGATCAAGTTCGCACAGATACGCAGTATTTT.

Comments on this clonotype: It may be a read error: a sequence one base away is much more abundant. The CDR3 DNA reads as TGTGCCAGCAGCGGACGTGGATATGAGACCCAGTTCTTC. Protein product: CASSGRGYETQFF. The chain couples TRBV9 to TRBJ2-1; D call uncertain. The CDR3 is 13 residues long. The V gene lost 3 bases and the J gene lost 13 bases, with 17 bases spanning the gap. In germline, CDR1 is SGDLS, CDR2 YYNGEE.

The chain recombines TRBV28 with TRBJ2-5, with 8 bases identical to TRBD2. Germline V gene sequence: CDR1 MDHEN, CDR2 SYDVKM. This CDR3 comprises 15 residues. Trimming at V came to 4 bases and at J to 7 bases, leaving 11 bases not matched to a gene. CDR3: CASSSPGLGGVTQYF. The CDR3 DNA follows: TGTGCCAGCAGTTCCCCGGGACTAGGGGGGGTGACCCAGTACTTC.

The V gene is TRBV6-1, the J gene TRBJ1-4, with 9 bases identical to TRBD1. This CDR3 region has 15 residues. V gave up 4 bases and J gave up 4 bases; unmatched junction bases: 4. Germline V gene sequence: CDR1 MNHNS, CDR2 SASEGT. CDR3 loop: CASSGTGVVNEKLFF. The CDR3 DNA sequence: TGTGCCAGCAGTGGGACAGGGGTGGTTAATGAAAAACTGTTTTTT.

This clonotype was counted between two and nine times. V usage is TRBV12-5 and J usage is TRBJ2-5; D is ambiguous. CDR3 length equals 11 residues. The ends were cut back, 6 bases at V and 5 bases at J, with 7 bases in the middle. Germline CDR1 is LGHNT and CDR2 is FRNRAP. The CDR3 DNA reads TGTGCTAGTGGAGAGCCGGAGACCCAGTACTTC. Amino acids: CASGEPETQYF.

This clonotype was observed a few times. The J gene is TRBJ2-3, the V gene TRBV5-1, with D maybe TRBD1 (6 bases). The germline V gene encodes CDR1 SGHRS and CDR2 YFSETQ. V was trimmed by 4 bases and J by 0 bases, leaving 15 bases between them. The CDR3 spans 16 residues. CDR3 nucleotide sequence: TGCGCCAGCAGCAAACGACAGGCCGACAGCACAGATACGCAGTATTTT. It yields the protein CASSKRQADSTDTQYF.

The chain uses TRBV4-3 and TRBJ2-7, with no clear D. The CDR3 has 16 amino acids. Germline lookup yields CDR1 LGHNA and CDR2 YSLEER. Trimming removed 2 bases at V and 7 bases at J, with 21 bases between. Written as DNA, the CDR3 is TGCGCCAGCAGCCAAAGGCCAGGACGGGCCAGCGATGAGCAGTACTTC. Translating it yields CASSQRPGRASDEQYF.

This clonotype was observed a few times. CDR3 region: CASTDNNKNIQYF. CDR3 in DNA: TGTGCCAGCACCGACAATAATAAAAACATTCAGTACTTC. This chain connects TRBV6-2 or TRBV6-3 to TRBJ2-4; D not resolved. The V end was cut by 7 bases, the J end by 4 bases, with 11 bases between. The germline V gene has CDR1 MNHEY and CDR2 SVGEGT. The CDR3 length is 13 residues.

CDR3 sequence (DNA): TGTGCCAGCAGTTATGGTCGAACAGGGGCAGGGTACGAGCAGTACTTC. Residues: CASSYGRTGAGYEQYF. V usage is TRBV6-5 and J usage is TRBJ2-7; 7 nucleotides align to TRBD1. Unmatched junction bases numbered 12, after V lost 3 bases and J lost 4 bases. Germline assignment: CDR1 MNHEY and CDR2 SVGAGI. The CDR3 length is 16 residues.